This T cell receptor (beta chain) comes out of a study of blood T cell repertoires in COVID-19. Measured with immunoSEQ multiplex PCR; TCRdb has only the in-frame clones, and not every one. Of about 220,000 clones listed, under 90% are singletons. CDR1 and CDR2 (germline): SGHTA, FQGTGA. There are 16 residues in the CDR3. J lost 0 bases, V lost 5 bases, and 6 bases had no gene match. The sample taken for sequencing was PBMCs or T cells enriched from blood (not recorded which). The receptor was derived from a woman in her thirties or forties who had been exposed to COVID-19. The rearrangement uses TRBV7-3 and TRBJ2-1; 8 bases match TRBD1. The CDR3 sequence is CASSQRTGSSYNEQFF. The CDR3, as DNA: TGTGCCAGCAGCCAACGGACAGGGAGCTCCTACAATGAGCAGTTCTTC.